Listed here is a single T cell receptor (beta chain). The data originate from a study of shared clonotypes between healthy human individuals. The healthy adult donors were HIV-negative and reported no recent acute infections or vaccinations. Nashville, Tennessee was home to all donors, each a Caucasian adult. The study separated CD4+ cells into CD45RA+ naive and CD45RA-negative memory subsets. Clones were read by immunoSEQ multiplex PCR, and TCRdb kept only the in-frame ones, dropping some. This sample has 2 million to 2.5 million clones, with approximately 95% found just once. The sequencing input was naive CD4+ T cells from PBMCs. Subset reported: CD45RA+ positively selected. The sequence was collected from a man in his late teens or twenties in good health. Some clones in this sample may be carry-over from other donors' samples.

Written as DNA, the CDR3 is TGTGCCAGCACTCCGGGACTAACAAACATTCAGTACTTC. Protein product: CASTPGLTNIQYF. The chain carries TRBV2 and TRBJ2-4; TRBD2 agrees at 7 bases. The germline CDR1 and CDR2 sequences are SNHLY and FYNNEI. The CDR3 loop spans 13 amino acids. The J segment lost 6 bases and the V segment lost 7 bases, leaving 6 bases of the junction unmatched.